This TCR beta chain was sequenced for a study of blood T cell repertoires in COVID-19. Background on the study: Researchers got acute and convalescent COVID-19 samples from the United States, Italy and Spain.

Measured with immunoSEQ multiplex PCR; TCRdb has only the in-frame clones, and not every one. This table has 200,000 to 300,000 clones, 83% appearing once. V lost 3 bases to trimming and J lost 1 base, with 24 bases between them. The CDR3 is 19 residues long. This chain joins TRBV23-1 and TRBJ1-2, with D perhaps TRBD1 (5 bases). TRBV23-1 is known as an ORF, though its function is uncertain. The TCR sequence derives from a human donor in a cohort sampled during active COVID-19. Input material: peripheral blood. The DNA for the CDR3 is TGCGCCAGCAGTCACTCCCCATGGACCAGGGCTGCAATTAACTATGGCTACACCTTC. Translated: CASSHSPWTRAAINYGYTF.